This TCR beta chain was identified during a study of human T cells and chemical hapten exposure. TCRdb redid the calling of the RACE reads with MiXCR, one entry per CDR3 protein. The data show 50,000 or so distinct CDR3 sequences, almost 4.5% seen once. This clonotype was counted many times. The antigen remains unidentified. In germline, CDR1 is MDHEN, CDR2 SYDVKM. CDR3 length: 12 residues. The germline V and J ends were trimmed by 3 bases and 4 bases, with 7 bases remaining between them. Stated time point: healthy volunteer bleed at 2 weeks. It was unfractionated whole blood from which total RNA was extracted. General observations from the study: Sensitizing with DPC caused no change in TCRs above 1 in 1000 frequency.

The sample comprised whole blood. The sequence came from a human donor in good health. Some clones in this sample may be carry-over from other donors' samples. V gene TRBV28 combines with J gene TRBJ2-7; D uncertain. The CDR3 DNA follows: TGTGCCAGCAGTTTTGCGGAATACGAGCAGTACTTC. Translated, it gives CASSFAEYEQYF.